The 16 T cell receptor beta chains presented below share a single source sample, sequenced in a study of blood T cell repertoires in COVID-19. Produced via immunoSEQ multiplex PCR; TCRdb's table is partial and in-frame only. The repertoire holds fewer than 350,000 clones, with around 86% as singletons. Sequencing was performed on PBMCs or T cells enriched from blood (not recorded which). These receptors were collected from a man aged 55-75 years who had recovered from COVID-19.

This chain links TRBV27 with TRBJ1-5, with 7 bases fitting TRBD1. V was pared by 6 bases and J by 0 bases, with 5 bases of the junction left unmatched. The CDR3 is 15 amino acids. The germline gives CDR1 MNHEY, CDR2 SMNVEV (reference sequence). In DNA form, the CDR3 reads TGTGCCAGCAGATCAGGGGGTTCTAGCAATCAGCCCCAGCATTTT. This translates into CASRSGGSSNQPQHF.

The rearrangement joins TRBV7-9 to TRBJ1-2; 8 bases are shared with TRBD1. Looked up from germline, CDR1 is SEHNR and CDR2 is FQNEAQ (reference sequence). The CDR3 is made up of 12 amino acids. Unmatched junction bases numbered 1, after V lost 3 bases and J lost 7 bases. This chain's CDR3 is CASSFDRGGYTF. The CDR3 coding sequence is TGTGCCAGCAGCTTTGACAGGGGTGGCTACACCTTC. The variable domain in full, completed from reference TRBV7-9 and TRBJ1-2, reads DTGVSQNPRHKITKRGQNVTFRCDPISEHNRLYWYRQTLGQGPEFLTYFQNEAQLEKSRLLSDRFSAERPKGSFSTLEIQRTEQGDSAMYLCASSFDRGGYTFGSGTRLTVV.

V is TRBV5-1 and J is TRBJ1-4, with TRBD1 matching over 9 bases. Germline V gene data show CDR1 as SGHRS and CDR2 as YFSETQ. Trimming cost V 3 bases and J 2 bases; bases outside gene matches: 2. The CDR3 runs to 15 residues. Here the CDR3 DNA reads TGCGCCAGCAGCTGGACAGGGGCGACTAATGAAAAACTGTTTTTT. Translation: CASSWTGATNEKLFF.

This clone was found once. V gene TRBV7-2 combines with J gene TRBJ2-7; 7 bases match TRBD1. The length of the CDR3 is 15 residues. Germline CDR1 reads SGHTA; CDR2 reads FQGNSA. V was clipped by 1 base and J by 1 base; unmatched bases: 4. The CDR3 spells CASSLVDRASYEQYF. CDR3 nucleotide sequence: TGTGCCAGCAGCTTAGTAGACAGGGCGTCCTACGAGCAGTACTTC.

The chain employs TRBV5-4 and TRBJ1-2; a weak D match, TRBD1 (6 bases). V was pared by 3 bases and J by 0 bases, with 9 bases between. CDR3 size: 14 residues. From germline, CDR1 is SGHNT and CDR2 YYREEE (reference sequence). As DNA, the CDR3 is TGTGCCAGCAGCTGGACAGAGTCTAACTATGGCTACACCTTC. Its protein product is CASSWTESNYGYTF.

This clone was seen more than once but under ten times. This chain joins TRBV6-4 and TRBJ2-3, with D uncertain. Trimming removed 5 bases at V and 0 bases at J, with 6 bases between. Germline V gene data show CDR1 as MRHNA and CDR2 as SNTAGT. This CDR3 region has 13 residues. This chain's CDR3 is CASSKTSTDTQYF. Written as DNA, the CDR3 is TGTGCCAGCAGTAAGACTAGCACAGATACGCAGTATTTT.

The CDR3 region is CASTGTPSYEQYF. The CDR3 coding sequence is TGTGCCAGCACCGGGACACCGTCCTACGAGCAGTACTTC. The V and J genes are TRBV19 and TRBJ2-7, with a weak D call TRBD1 (6 bases). The CDR3 is made up of 13 amino acids. Germline CDR1 is LNHDA and CDR2 is SQIVND (reference sequence). V was trimmed by 9 bases and J by 1 base, leaving 13 bases between them.

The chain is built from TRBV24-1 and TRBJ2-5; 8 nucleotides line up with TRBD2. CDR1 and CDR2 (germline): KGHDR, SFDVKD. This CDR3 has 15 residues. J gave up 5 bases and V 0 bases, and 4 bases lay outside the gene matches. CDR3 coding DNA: TGTGCCACCAGTGATTTGCCGGGAGGGCCTGAGACCCAGTACTTC. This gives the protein CATSDLPGGPETQYF.

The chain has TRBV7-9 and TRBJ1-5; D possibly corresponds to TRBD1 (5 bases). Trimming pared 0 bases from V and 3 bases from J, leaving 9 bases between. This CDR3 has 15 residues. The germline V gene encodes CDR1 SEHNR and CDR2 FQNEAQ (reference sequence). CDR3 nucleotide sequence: TGTGCCAGCAGCTTAGCGGCGGGGACCAATCAGCCCCAGCATTTT. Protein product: CASSLAAGTNQPQHF.

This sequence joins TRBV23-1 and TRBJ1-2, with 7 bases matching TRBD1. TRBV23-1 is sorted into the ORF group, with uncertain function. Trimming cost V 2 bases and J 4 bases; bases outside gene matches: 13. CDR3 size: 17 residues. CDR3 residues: CASSQGPPDRLCYGYTF. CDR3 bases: TGCGCCAGCAGTCAAGGTCCCCCGGACAGGCTTTGCTATGGCTACACCTTC.

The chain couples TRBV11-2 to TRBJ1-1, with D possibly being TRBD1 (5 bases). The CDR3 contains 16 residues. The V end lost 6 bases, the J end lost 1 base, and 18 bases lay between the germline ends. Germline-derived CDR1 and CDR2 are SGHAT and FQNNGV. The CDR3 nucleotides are TGTGCCAGCAGACTACCGCCAGGGCGATCGAACACTGAAGCTTTCTTT. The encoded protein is CASRLPPGRSNTEAFF.

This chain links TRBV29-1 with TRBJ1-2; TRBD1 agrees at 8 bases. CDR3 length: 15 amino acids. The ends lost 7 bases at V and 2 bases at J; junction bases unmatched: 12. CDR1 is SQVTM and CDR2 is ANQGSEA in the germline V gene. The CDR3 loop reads CSADGQGALNYGYTF. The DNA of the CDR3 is TGCAGCGCCGACGGACAGGGAGCTCTCAACTATGGCTACACCTTC.

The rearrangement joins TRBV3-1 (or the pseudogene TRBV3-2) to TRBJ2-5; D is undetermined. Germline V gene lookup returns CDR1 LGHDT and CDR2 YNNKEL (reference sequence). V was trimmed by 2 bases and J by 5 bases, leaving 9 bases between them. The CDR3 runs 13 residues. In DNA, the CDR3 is TGTGCCAGCAGCCAATTGGTCGGGGAGACCCAGTACTTC. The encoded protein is CASSQLVGETQYF.

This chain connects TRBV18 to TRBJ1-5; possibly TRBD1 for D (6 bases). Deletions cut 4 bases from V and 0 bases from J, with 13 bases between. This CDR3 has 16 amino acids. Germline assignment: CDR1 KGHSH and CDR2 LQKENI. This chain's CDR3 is CASSLGDTHSNQPQHF. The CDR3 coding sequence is TGTGCCAGCTCACTGGGGGACACCCATAGCAATCAGCCCCAGCATTTT.

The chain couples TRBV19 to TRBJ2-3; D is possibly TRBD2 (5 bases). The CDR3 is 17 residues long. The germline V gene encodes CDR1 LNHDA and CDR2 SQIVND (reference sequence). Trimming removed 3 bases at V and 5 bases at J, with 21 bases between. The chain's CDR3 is CASSIVPRGWDRDTQYF. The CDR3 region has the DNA TGTGCCAGTAGTATCGTCCCACGGGGATGGGATAGAGATACGCAGTATTTT.

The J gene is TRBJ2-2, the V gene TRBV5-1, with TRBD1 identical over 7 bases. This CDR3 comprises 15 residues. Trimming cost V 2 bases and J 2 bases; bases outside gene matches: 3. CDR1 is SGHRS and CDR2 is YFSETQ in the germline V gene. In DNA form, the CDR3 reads TGCGCCAGCAGCTTTGAAGGGGGCAACACCGGGGAGCTGTTTTTT. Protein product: CASSFEGGNTGELFF. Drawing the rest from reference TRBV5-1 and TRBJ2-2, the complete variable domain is KAGVTQTPRYLIKTRGQQVTLSCSPISGHRSVSWYQQTPGQGLQFLFEYFSETQRNKGNFPGRFSGRQFSNSRSEMNVSTLELGDSALYLCASSFEGGNTGELFFGEGSRLTVL.